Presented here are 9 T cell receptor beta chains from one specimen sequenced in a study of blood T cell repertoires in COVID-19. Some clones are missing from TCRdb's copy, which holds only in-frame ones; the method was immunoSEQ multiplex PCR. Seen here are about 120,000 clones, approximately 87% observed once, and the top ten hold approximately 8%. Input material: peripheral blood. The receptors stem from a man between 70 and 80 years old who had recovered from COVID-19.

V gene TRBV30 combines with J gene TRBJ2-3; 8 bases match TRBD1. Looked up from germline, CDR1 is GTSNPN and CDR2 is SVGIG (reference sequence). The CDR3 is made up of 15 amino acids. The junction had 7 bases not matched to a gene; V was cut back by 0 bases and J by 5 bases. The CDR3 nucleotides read TGTGCCTGGAGTGTAGAGACAGGGGAATTAGATACGCAGTATTTT. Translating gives CAWSVETGELDTQYF. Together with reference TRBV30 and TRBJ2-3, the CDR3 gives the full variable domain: SQTIHQWPATLVQPVGSPLSLECTVEGTSNPNLYWYRQAAGRGLQLLFYSVGIGQISSEVPQNLSASRPQDRQFILSSKKLLLSDSGFYLCAWSVETGELDTQYFGPGTRLTVL.

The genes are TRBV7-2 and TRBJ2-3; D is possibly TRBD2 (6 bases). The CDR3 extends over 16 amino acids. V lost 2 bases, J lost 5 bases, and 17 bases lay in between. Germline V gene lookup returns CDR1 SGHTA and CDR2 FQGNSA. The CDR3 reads CASSLSRLGELDTQYF. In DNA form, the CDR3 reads TGTGCCAGCAGCTTAAGTCGACTAGGGGAACTAGATACGCAGTATTTT. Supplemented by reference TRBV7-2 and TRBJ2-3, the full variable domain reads GAGVSQSPSNKVTEKGKDVELRCDPISGHTALYWYRQSLGQGLEFLIYFQGNSAPDKSGLPSDRFSAERTGGSVSTLTIQRTQQEDSAVYLCASSLSRLGELDTQYFGPGTRLTVL.

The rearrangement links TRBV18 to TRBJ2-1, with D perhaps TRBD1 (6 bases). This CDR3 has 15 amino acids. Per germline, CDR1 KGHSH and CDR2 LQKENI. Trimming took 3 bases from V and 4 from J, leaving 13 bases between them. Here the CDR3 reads CASSPSLGTYNEQFF. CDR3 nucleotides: TGTGCCAGCTCACCCTCTCTTGGGACATACAATGAGCAGTTCTTC.

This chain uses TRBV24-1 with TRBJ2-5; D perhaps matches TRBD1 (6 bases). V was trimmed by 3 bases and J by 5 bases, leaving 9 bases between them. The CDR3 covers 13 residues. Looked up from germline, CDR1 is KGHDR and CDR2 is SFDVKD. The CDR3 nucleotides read TGTGCCACCAGTGATGGGACACGCGAGACCCAGTACTTC. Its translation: CATSDGTRETQYF.

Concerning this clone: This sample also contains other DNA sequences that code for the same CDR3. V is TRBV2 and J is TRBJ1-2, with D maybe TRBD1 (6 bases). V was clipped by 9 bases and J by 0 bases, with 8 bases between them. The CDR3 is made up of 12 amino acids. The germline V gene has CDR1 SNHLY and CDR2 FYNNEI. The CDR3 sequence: CARQGTNYGYTF. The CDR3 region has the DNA TGTGCCAGACAGGGCACTAACTATGGCTACACCTTC.

The CDR3: CASSQTGAKNIQYF. Here the CDR3 DNA reads TGTGCCAGCAGCCAGACAGGAGCCAAAAACATTCAGTACTTC. The chain uses TRBV3-1 (or the pseudogene TRBV3-2) and TRBJ2-4; possible D gene TRBD1, 6 bases. The V end was cut by 3 bases, the J end by 0 bases, with 6 bases between. The CDR3 runs 14 residues. CDR1 and CDR2 (germline): LGHDT, YNNKEL (reference sequence).

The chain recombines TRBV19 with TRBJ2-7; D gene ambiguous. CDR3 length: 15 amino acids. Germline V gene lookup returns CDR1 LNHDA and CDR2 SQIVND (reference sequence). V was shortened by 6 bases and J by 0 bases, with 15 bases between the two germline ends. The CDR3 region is CASRLSHTSSYEQYF. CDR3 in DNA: TGTGCCAGTAGATTGTCCCATACGAGCTCCTACGAGCAGTACTTC.

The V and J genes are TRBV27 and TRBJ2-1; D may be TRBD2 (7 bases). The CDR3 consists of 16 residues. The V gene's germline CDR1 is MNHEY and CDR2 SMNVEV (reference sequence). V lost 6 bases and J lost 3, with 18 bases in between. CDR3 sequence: CASSPTMGGLYNEQFF. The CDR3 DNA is TGTGCCAGCAGCCCCACTATGGGGGGGCTCTACAATGAGCAGTTCTTC.

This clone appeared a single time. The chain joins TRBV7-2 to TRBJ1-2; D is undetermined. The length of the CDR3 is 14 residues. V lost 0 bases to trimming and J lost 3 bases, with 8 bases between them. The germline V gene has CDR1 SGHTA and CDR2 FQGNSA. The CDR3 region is CASSLAAGDYGYTF. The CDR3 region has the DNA TGTGCCAGCAGCTTAGCAGCAGGCGACTATGGCTACACCTTC.